This T cell receptor (beta chain) is from a study of blood T cell repertoires in COVID-19. On the study more broadly: Samples representing acute and convalescent COVID-19 were sourced from the United States, Italy and Spain. T cells, B-cell-depleted T cells, or PBMCs provided the cDNA or gDNA that served as material.

V was cut by 5 bases and J by 7 bases, with 11 bases left in between. This CDR3 is 12 amino acids long. Germline lookup yields CDR1 SGHTA and CDR2 FQGNSA. Original processing methods: Amplification of reference gene primers provided the estimated nucleated cell counts. Some clones are missing from TCRdb's copy, which holds only in-frame ones; the method was immunoSEQ multiplex PCR. That table supplies the V and J calls and clone size; D and trimming were determined from the DNA. The data hold 130,000 to 150,000 clones, with approximately 90% observed a single time. This clonotype was sampled from a woman aged 40 to 50 with acute or convalescent COVID-19. The chain uses TRBV7-2 and TRBJ1-1; possibly TRBD1 for D (6 bases). Sequencing was performed on peripheral blood. CDR3 nucleotides: TGTGCCAGCAGCCCTAACAGGGTTGAAGCTTTCTTT. Translated, it gives CASSPNRVEAFF.